Below are 10 T cell receptor beta chains sequenced from a single sample in a study of blood T cell repertoires in COVID-19. Sequencing used immunoSEQ multiplex PCR; TCRdb keeps in-frame clones, though not all of them. The sample holds 250,000 to 300,000 clones, roughly 80% seen once. The sequenced sample consisted of PBMCs or T cells enriched from blood (not recorded which). These receptors were obtained from a man aged 25-40 years with acute COVID-19.

This chain uses TRBV10-3 with TRBJ1-5; 8 bases match TRBD1. Germline values: CDR1 ENHRY, CDR2 SYGVKD. The CDR3 runs to 14 residues. J lost 5 bases, V lost 10 bases, and 10 bases had no gene match. In DNA form, the CDR3 reads TGTGCCAGTACGCAGGGGGCAAATGATCAGCCCCAGCATTTT. It is translated as CASTQGANDQPQHF.

The V and J genes are TRBV5-8 and TRBJ2-7; D remains unclear. This CDR3 has 14 residues. The V and J ends lost 0 bases and 0 bases respectively, with 7 bases between them. Germline V CDR1 and CDR2: SGHTS, YDEGEE. CDR3 protein: CASSLAAVSYEQYV. In DNA form, the CDR3 reads TGTGCCAGCAGCTTGGCCGCAGTCTCCTACGAGCAGTACGTC.

This chain uses TRBV12-3 or TRBV12-4 with TRBJ1-4, with D uncertain. V was shortened by 6 bases and J by 5 bases, with 10 bases between the two germline ends. The CDR3 contains 13 residues. CDR3 in amino acids: CASSYSMNEKLFF. DNA for the CDR3: TGTGCCAGCAGCTACTCGATGAATGAAAAACTGTTTTTT.

This clone was detected only a few times. The chain couples TRBV9 to TRBJ2-5, with 7 bases lining up with TRBD2. The CDR3 runs to 17 residues. CDR1 is SGDLS, CDR2 YYNGEE, per germline. V shed 4 bases, J shed 2 bases, and the junction held 14 bases outside the gene matches. The CDR3 DNA sequence: TGTGCCAGCAGCCCCCGAGGGGCGGGGAGGGTACAAGAGACCCAGTACTTC. This gives the protein CASSPRGAGRVQETQYF.

This clone was picked up one time. The V gene is TRBV9, the J gene TRBJ2-3, with D unresolved. Per germline, CDR1 SGDLS and CDR2 YYNGEE. CDR3 size: 14 residues. Trimming took 4 bases from V and 0 from J, leaving 9 bases between them. DNA of the CDR3: TGTGCCAGCAGCCCCAGGTTCAGCACAGATACGCAGTATTTT. Translation: CASSPRFSTDTQYF.

J is TRBJ1-1 and V is TRBV24-1; D is possibly TRBD1 (6 bases). The germline gives CDR1 KGHDR, CDR2 SFDVKD. CDR3 length: 14 amino acids. V lost 5 bases, J lost 7 bases, and 16 bases lay in between. CDR3 amino acids: CATSASGVLREAFF. The DNA for the CDR3 is TGTGCCACCAGTGCTTCAGGGGTTTTGCGTGAAGCTTTCTTT.

This chain uses TRBV7-2 with TRBJ1-3; D uncertain. This CDR3 is built from 14 residues. From germline, CDR1 is SGHTA and CDR2 FQGNSA. The germline V and J ends were trimmed by 4 bases and 2 bases, with 9 bases remaining between them. The CDR3 DNA sequence: TGTGCCAGCAGCTATAACTCCCCTGGAAACACCATATATTTT. Translating gives CASSYNSPGNTIYF.

This chain connects TRBV11-3 to TRBJ2-7, with a possible D match to TRBD2 (5 bases). Germline CDR1 SGHNT, CDR2 YENEEA. The CDR3 totals 13 residues. Trimming took 1 base from V and 7 from J, leaving 11 bases between them. CDR3 DNA sequence: TGTGCCAGCAGCTTAGCCCCACTAGGTGAGCAGTACGTC. Amino acids: CASSLAPLGEQYV.

The V call is TRBV2, the J call TRBJ2-3; TRBD2 agrees at 11 bases. The CDR3 has 15 residues. With 4 bases clipped from V and 2 bases from J, the junction kept 2 bases outside the gene matches. Per germline, CDR1 SNHLY and CDR2 FYNNEI. The CDR3 spells CASSGLAGTTDTQYF. CDR3 nucleotides: TGTGCCAGCAGTGGACTAGCGGGAACCACAGATACGCAGTATTTT.

V and J are TRBV29-1 and TRBJ2-3; 9 bases are shared with TRBD1. Germline V gene lookup returns CDR1 SQVTM and CDR2 ANQGSEA. The junction had 9 bases not matched to a gene; V was cut back by 6 bases and J by 2 bases. The CDR3 consists of 15 residues. For the CDR3, the DNA is TGCAGCGTGGAGAGGGACAGGGAGACCACAGATACGCAGTATTTT. It translates to CSVERDRETTDTQYF.